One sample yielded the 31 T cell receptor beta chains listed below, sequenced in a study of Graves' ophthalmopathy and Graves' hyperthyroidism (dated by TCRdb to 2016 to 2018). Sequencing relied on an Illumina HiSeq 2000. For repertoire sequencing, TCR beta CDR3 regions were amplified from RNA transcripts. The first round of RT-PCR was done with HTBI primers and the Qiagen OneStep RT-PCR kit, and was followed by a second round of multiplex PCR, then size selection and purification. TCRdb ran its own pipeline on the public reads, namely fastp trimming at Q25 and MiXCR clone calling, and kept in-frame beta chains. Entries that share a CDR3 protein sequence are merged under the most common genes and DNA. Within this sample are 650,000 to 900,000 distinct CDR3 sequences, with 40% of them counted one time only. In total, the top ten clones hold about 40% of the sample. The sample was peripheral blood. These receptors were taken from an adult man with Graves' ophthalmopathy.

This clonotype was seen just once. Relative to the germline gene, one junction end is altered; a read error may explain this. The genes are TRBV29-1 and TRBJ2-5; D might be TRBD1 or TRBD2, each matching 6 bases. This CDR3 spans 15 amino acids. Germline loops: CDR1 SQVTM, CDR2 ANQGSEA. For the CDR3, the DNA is TGCAGTGCTAGTGACGGAGGGGGGAACCAAGTGACCCAGTACTTC. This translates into CSASDGGGNQVTQYF.

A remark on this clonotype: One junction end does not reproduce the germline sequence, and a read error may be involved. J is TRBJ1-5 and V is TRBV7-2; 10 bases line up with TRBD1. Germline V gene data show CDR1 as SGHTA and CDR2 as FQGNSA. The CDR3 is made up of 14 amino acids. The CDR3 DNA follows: TGTGCCAGCAACTTAGACAGGGGGCCGCAGCCCCAGCATTTT. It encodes CASNLDRGPQPQHF.

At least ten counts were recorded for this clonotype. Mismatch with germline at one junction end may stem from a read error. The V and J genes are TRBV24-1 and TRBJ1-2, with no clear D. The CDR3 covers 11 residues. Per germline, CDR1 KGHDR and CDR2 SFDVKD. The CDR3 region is CATSDYQEIHF. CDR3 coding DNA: TGTGCCACCAGTGATTACCAGGAGATTCACTTC.

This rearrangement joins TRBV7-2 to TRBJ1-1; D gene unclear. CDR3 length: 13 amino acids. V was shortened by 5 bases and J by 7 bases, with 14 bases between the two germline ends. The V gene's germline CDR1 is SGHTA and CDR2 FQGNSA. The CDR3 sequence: CASSPNREGEAFF. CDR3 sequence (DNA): TGTGCCAGCAGCCCAAATCGGGAGGGTGAAGCTTTCTTT.

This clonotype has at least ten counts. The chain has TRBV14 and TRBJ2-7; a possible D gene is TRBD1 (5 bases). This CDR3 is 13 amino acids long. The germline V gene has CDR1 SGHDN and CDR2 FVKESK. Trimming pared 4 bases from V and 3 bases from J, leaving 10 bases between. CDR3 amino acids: CASSRQQGYEQYF. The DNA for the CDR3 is TGTGCCAGCAGCCGACAGCAGGGCTACGAGCAGTACTTC.

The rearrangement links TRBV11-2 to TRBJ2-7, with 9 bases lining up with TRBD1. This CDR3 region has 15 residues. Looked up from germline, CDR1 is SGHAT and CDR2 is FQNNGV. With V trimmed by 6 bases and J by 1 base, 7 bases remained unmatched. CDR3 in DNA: TGTGCCAGCAGTTTAATCGGGACAGGGTCCTACGAGCAGTACTTC. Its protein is CASSLIGTGSYEQYF.

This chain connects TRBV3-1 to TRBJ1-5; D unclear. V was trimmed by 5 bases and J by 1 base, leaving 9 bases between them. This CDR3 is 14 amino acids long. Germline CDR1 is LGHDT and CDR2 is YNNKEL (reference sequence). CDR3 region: CASSGRTSNQPQHF. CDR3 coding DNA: TGTGCCAGCAGCGGACGGACGAGCAATCAGCCCCAGCATTTT.

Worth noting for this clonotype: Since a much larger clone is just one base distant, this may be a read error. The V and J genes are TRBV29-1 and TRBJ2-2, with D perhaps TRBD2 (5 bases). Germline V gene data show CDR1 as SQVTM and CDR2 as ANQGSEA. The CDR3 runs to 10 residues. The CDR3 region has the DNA TGCAGCGTTGAATCCGGGGAGCTGCTTTTT. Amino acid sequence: CSVESGELLF.

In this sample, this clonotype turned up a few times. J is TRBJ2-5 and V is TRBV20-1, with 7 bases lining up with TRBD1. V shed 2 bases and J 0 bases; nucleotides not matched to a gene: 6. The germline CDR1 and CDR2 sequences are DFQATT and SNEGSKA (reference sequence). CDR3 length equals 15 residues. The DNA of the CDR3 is TGCAGTGCTAGATGGGACAGATCCTACCAAGAGACCCAGTACTTC. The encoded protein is CSARWDRSYQETQYF.

CDR3: CASVGKGDNSPLHF. The CDR3 DNA sequence: TGTGCCAGCGTTGGAAAGGGGGATAATTCACCCCTCCACTTT. This chain uses TRBV25-1 with TRBJ1-6; possible D gene TRBD1, 6 bases. The germline V gene encodes CDR1 MGHDK and CDR2 SYGVNS. V was trimmed by 8 bases and J by 5 bases, leaving 13 bases between them. This CDR3 region has 14 residues.

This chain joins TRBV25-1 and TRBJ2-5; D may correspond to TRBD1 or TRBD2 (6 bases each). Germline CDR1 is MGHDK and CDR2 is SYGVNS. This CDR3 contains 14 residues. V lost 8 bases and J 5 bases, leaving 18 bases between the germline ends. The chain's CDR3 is CASQEEGGRETQYF. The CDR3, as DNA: TGTGCCAGCCAAGAGGAGGGGGGTCGGGAGACCCAGTACTTC.

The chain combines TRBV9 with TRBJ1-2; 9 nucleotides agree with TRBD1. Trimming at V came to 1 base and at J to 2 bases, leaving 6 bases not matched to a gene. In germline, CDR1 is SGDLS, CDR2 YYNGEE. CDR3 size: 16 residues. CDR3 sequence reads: CASSVSGQGLNYGYTF. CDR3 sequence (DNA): TGTGCCAGCAGCGTATCGGGACAGGGTCTAAACTATGGCTACACCTTC.

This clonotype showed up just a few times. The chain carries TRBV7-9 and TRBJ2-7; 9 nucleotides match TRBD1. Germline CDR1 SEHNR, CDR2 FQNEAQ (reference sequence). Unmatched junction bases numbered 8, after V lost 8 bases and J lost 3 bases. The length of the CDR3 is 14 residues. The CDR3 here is CASSPGTGIYEQYF. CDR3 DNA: TGTGCCAGCTCACCCGGGACAGGGATCTACGAGCAGTACTTC.

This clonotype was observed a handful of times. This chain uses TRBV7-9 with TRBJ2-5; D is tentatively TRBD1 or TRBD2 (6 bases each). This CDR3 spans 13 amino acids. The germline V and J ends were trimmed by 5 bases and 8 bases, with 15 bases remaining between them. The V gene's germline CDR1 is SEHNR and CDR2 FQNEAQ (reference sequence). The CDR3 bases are TGTGCCAGCAGCCAAATTGAGGGGGGCACCCAGTACTTC. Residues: CASSQIEGGTQYF.

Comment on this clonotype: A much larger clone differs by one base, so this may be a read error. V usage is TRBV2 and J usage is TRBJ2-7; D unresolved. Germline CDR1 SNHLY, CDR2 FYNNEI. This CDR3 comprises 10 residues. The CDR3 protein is CASSRYEQCF. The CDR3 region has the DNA TGTGCCAGCAGCCGTTACGAGCAGTGCTTC.

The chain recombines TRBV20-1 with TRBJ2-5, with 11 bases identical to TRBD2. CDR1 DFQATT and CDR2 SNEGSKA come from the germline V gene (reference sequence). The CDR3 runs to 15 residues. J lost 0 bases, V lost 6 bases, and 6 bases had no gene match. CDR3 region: CSALAGGSYQETQYF. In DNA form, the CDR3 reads TGCAGTGCCCTAGCGGGAGGTAGCTACCAAGAGACCCAGTACTTC.

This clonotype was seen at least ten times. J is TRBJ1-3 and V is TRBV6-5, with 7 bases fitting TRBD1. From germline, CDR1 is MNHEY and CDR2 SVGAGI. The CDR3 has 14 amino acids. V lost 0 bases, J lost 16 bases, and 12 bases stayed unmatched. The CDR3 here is CASSYSLGTDRVYF. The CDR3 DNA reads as TGTGCCAGCAGTTACTCGCTTGGAACCGACAGGGTCTATTTT.

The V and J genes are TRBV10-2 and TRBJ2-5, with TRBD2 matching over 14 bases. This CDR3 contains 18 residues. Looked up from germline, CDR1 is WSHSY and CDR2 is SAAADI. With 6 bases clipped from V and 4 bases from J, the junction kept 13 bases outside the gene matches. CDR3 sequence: CASSSHRTSGGITETQYF. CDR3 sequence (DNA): TGCGCCAGCAGCTCCCACCGGACTAGCGGGGGGATAACAGAGACCCAGTACTTC.

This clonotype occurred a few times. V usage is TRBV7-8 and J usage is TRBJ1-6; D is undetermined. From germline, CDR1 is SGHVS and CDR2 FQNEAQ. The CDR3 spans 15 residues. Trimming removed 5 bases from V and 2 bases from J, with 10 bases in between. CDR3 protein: CASSLKRAYNSPLHF. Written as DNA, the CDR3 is TGTGCCAGCAGCCTCAAGAGAGCCTATAATTCACCCCTCCACTTT.

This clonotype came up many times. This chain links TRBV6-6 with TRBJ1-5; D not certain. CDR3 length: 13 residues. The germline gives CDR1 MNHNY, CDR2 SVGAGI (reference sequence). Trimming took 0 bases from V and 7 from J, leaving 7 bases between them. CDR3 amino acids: CASSYSSRQPQHF. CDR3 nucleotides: TGTGCCAGCAGTTACTCGAGTCGGCAGCCCCAGCATTTT.

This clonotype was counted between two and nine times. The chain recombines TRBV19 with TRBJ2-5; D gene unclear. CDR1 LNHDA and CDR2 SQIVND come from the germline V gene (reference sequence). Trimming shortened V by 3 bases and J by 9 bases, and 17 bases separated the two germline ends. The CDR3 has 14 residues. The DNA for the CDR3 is TGTGCCAGTAGTATCTCCAACGACCAGTCGGCCCAGTACTTC. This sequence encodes CASSISNDQSAQYF.

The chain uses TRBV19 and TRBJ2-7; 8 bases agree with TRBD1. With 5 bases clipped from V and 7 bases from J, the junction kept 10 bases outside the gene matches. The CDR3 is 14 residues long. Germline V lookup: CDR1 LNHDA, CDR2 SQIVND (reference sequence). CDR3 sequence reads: CASSWDRPFGEQYF. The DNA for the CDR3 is TGTGCCAGTAGTTGGGACAGGCCGTTTGGTGAGCAGTACTTC. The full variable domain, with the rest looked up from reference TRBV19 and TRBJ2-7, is DGGITQSPKYLFRKEGQNVTLSCEQNLNHDAMYWYRQDPGQGLRLIYYSQIVNDFQKGDIAEGYSVSREKKESFPLTVTSAQKNPTAFYLCASSWDRPFGEQYFGPGTRLTVT.

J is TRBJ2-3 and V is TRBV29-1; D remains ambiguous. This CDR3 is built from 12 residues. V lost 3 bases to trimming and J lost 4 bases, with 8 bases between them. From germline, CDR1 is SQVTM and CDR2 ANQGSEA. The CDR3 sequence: CSVDSSSDTQYF. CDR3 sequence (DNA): TGCAGCGTTGATAGTAGTTCAGATACGCAGTATTTT.

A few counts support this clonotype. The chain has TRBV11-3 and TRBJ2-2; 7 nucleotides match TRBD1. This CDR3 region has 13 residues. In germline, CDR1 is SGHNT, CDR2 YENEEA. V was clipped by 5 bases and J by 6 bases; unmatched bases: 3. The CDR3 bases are TGTGCCAGCAGCAACCAGGGGGCCGGGGAGCTGTTTTTT. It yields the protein CASSNQGAGELFF. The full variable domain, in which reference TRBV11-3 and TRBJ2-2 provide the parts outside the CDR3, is EAGVVQSPRYKIIEKKQPVAFWCNPISGHNTLYWYLQNLGQGPELLIRYENEEAVDDSQLPKDRFSAERLKGVDSTLKIQPAELGDSAVYLCASSNQGAGELFFGEGSRLTVL.

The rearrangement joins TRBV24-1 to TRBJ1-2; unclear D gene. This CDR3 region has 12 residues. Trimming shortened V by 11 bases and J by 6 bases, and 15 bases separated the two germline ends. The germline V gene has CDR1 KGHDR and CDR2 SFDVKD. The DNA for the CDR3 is TGTGCCAGCAGCGAAGGGTCCGATGGCTACACCTTC. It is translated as CASSEGSDGYTF.

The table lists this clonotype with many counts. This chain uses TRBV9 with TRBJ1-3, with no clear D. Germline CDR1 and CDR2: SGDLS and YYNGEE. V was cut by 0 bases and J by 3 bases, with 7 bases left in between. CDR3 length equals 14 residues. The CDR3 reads CASSVESSGNTIYF. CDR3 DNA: TGTGCCAGCAGCGTAGAATCCAGTGGAAACACCATATATTTT.

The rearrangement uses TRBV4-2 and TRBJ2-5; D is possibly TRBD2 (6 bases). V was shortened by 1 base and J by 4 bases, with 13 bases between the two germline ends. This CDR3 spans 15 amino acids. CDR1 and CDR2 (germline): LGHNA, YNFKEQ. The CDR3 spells CASSQVSGSGETQYF. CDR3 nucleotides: TGTGCCAGCAGCCAAGTTTCGGGTAGCGGAGAGACCCAGTACTTC.

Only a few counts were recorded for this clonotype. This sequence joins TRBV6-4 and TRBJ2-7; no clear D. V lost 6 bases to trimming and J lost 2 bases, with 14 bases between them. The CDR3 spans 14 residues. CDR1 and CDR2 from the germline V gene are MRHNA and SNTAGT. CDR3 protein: CASRGRGDPYEQYF. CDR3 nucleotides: TGTGCCAGCAGAGGACGCGGAGACCCCTACGAGCAGTACTTC.

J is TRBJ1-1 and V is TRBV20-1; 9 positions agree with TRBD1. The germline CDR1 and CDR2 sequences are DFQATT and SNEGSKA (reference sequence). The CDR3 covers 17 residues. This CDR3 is CRGPLGQGHSLNTEAFF. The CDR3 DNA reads TGCAGGGGACCGTTGGGACAGGGTCACAGTTTGAACACTGAAGCTTTCTTT.

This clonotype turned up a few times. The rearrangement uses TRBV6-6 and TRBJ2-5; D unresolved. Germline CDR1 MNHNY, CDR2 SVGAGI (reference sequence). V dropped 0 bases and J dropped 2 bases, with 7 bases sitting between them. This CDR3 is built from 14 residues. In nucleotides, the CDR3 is TGTGCCAGCAGTTACTCAGCAGCGCAAGAGACCCAGTACTTC. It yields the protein CASSYSAAQETQYF.

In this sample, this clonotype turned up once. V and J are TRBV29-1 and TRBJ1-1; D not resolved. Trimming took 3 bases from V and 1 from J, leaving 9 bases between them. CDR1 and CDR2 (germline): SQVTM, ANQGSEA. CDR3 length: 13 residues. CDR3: CSVERGANTEAFF. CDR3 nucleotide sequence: TGCAGCGTTGAGAGAGGTGCGAACACTGAAGCTTTCTTT.